One sample yielded the 2 T cell receptor beta chains listed below, sequenced in a study of shared clonotypes between healthy human individuals. Positive CCR7 selection of CD45RO-negative cells yielded the naive CD8 cells, and terminally differentiated effector memory CD45RA+ cells were excluded. Profiling relied on immunoSEQ multiplex PCR, and the TCRdb table lists in-frame clones only, not all of them. This table holds fewer than 1 million clones, approximately 96% found once. Sequencing input: naive CD8+ T cells sorted from blood. All receptors come from a man aged 30 to 39 in good health.

This clone was detected once. This rearrangement joins TRBV6-4 to TRBJ2-1, with a weak D call TRBD1 (7 bases). Between the trimmed V and J ends, which lost 6 bases and 7 bases, there was a span of 22 bases. In germline, CDR1 is MRHNA, CDR2 SNTAGT. The CDR3 covers 16 residues. CDR3 sequence: CASSPRQGGRGNEQFF. For the CDR3, the DNA is TGTGCCAGCAGCCCAAGACAGGGAGGTAGGGGGAATGAGCAGTTCTTC.

The chain uses TRBV5-5 and TRBJ1-4, with 7 bases identical to TRBD1. V gave up 2 bases and J gave up 7 bases; unmatched junction bases: 11. The CDR3 length is 16 residues. The germline gives CDR1 SGHKS, CDR2 YYEKEE (reference sequence). The CDR3 nucleotides read TGTGCCAGCAGCTTCGGACAGGCTACTGGTAGTGAAAAACTGTTTTTT. Its protein is CASSFGQATGSEKLFF. Variable domain in full (rest from reference TRBV5-5 and TRBJ1-4): DAGVTQSPTHLIKTRGQQVTLRCSPISGHKSVSWYQQVLGQGPQFIFQYYEKEERGRGNFPDRFSARQFPNYSSELNVNALLLGDSALYLCASSFGQATGSEKLFFGSGTQLSVL.